Below, one TCR beta chain is given with its context. This clone's antigen is unknown. No much larger clone is present one base from it, and per-base qualities are unavailable. These data are taken from a study of cytomegalovirus exposure and HLA in healthy donors (dated by TCRdb to 2016 to 2017). About the investigation overall: An earlier analysis of some 600 of the donors reported 250 to 300 Gb of sequence data and some 110 million unique TCR beta sequences obtained from about 179 million T cells. Alongside the repertoire data, information on donor age, sex, ethnicity and CMV serostatus was compiled. A later analysis re-analyzed previously published TCR beta repertoires from roughly 630 donors and added high-resolution HLA genotyping to study TCR occurrence patterns. All discovery cohort repertoires had been generated using a single sequencing platform. On average, roughly 200,000 unique TCR beta nucleotide sequences were sequenced per donor among several hundred genotyped donors of the cohort, with roughly 18% of those sequences being non-productive. The later analysis used no new phenotypic data to find candidate immune exposures, relying instead on TCR beta sequences and their occurrence across donors. Besides the first cohort of 666 subjects, a separate validation cohort made up of 120 or so different subjects was used. An early release covering about 600 HLA-typed donors comprised about 300 gigabases of sequencing data and tens of millions of unique TCR sequences. Of the roughly 400 genotyped donors, around 81% fell in the genetic ancestry cluster associated with self-reported Caucasian donors. About five DR-DQ haplotypes were handled as single units for association and clustering, since linkage in the cohort was strong. An earlier analysis of several hundred of the donors applied high-throughput TCR beta sequencing to assess whether each TCR beta V gene segment acted as functional or pseudogenic. The study used immunosequencing to profile the T cell repertoires of hundreds of subjects and linked those repertoires to cytomegalovirus serostatus. The study combined high-throughput TCR immunosequencing, statistical association of individual TCRs with disease status, and machine learning to predict cytomegalovirus infection status. The study was designed to test whether signatures of past pathogen exposure could be identified by cataloging public T cell receptors. Typing coverage varied by locus: about 620-630 donors for A, B, C, DRB1 and DQB1; roughly 500 for DQA1; about 600 for DPA1; roughly 450 for DPB1. Both class I and class II loci were covered by HLA typing, at four-digit resolution. Genome-wide SNP genotypes for about 60% of the roughly 670 donors were used in a later genetic analysis, which treated that subset as a discovery cohort. Here is what the overall study found, with its caveats: Immune exposure information for the cohort was limited to CMV serostatus. In a later genetic analysis, fewer N-insertions in productive TCRs were reported among donors in an Asian-associated ancestry cluster than the approximately 670-donor mean. In a later analysis, most CMV-associated TCR beta chains were found to appear HLA-restricted, with HLA associations seemingly driven largely by CMV exposure. A later genetic analysis associated a missense DCLRE1C variant with V-gene and J-gene trimming of TCR beta chains, and an independent cohort replicated the association. In an earlier analysis of about 600 of the donors, most TCR beta V segments appeared in productive rearrangements about 87% or about 30% of the time, broadly matching IMGT annotations. Because the 87-base-pair reads could not distinguish some IMGT-functional V segments, including TRBV6-2 and TRBV6-3, those segments were excluded. A later analysis found that TCR association rates varied across HLA loci, with DRB1 alleles showing the most associated TCRs and HLA-C alleles the fewest. In this cohort, only TCR beta chains were sequenced, and detectable features were limited by the absence of alpha or paired-chain data. Seventeen rarely observed V segments, including chromosome 9 orphons, were excluded from the earlier analysis of about 610 of the donors because counts were too low. A cluster of highly shared sequence variants was judged likely to represent a technical artifact of the sequencing pipeline. Sequencing depth was assumed to be roughly uniform across donors in the presence/absence analyses, though that assumption may not hold. According to the authors, the approach could potentially be generalized to other disease states and immunological phenotypes. A further reported finding was that TCR beta sequences accurately predicted the HLA-A and HLA-B alleles for most subjects in the first cohort. When HLA alleles, especially DR and DQ, strongly co-occurred, attributing TCR associations to individual alleles was difficult. In vitro tests confirmed that a few of the cytomegalovirus-associated TCR beta chains recognize cytomegalovirus antigens. Correlated functional status among segregating V segments might be attributable to linkage disequilibrium, but an unknown experimental factor could not be ruled out. In a later analysis, about 16,000 TCR beta sequences were associated with specific HLA alleles at a false discovery rate of 0.05. Most TCR sequences were observed very rarely across donors, whereas some public TCRs were present in many individuals. A later analysis reported that several top co-occurrence clusters appeared linked to parvovirus B19, influenza, CMV and Epstein-Barr virus. In a later analysis, HLA-associated TCR beta chains were found to be more clonally expanded and to have lower generation probabilities than equally common non-associated chains. The study listed 150 to 200 TCR beta chains as associated with cytomegalovirus. HLA typing was unavailable for some donors at each locus, so association tests used only the typed subset. Cytomegalovirus status was reported to be diagnosed by the classifier with high specificity and sensitivity in both the original and validation cohorts.

The CDR3 sequence holds 14 residues, the cysteine and phenylalanine included. Of all the DNA, just the CDR3 is kept, 42 bases in frame from base 1. CDR1 and CDR2 were assigned from the germline V gene as SNHLY and FYNNEI. For this chain, trimming is 6 bases at the V end and 12 bases at the J end, and the number of junction bases without a gene match is 14. To prepare the library, the immunoSEQ multiplex PCR assay was applied. For the multiplex PCR, a mixture combining 60 forward primers for TCR Vbeta segments and 13 reverse primers for TCR Jbeta segments was used. The CDR3 region of rearranged TCR beta genes was amplified from genomic DNA with a multiplex PCR assay. Amplified TCR beta libraries were sequenced as 87-base-pair reads on the Illumina HiSeq System. Concerning the study's data processing: A later analysis tallied some 79 million unique TCR beta chains across the 666 repertoires, and about 12 million of those chains were shared by two or more donors. To remove PCR and sequencing errors, raw reads were error-corrected and collapsed into unique sequences using a nearest-neighbor algorithm that merged closely related sequences. Alignment of CDR3 sequences to IMGT reference sequences was used to assign V, D and J gene segments. For a sequence to be retained, a match of at least six nucleotides was required to both a V gene segment and a J gene segment. A rearrangement was called productive if the CDR3 had no stop codons and remained in frame with V and J, and every other rearrangement was called non-productive. CDR3 was defined by IMGT convention, running from the second conserved V-encoded cysteine to the conserved J-encoded phenylalanine. The earlier analysis of approximately 500 of the donors excluded sequences that lacked an unambiguous match to a single V gene segment. In an earlier analysis of 587 of the donors, a V segment was called functional when productive rearrangements were above 56.7%, and segregating when the standard deviation between donors exceeded 5%. A statistical classification framework was developed to diagnose cytomegalovirus status using the catalog of TCR beta chain sequences. In a later analysis, TCR nucleotide sequences were compared against IMGT/GENE-DB human TR gene sequences so that V and J genes could be assigned. The TCRdist pipeline was used in a later analysis to assign CDR3 sequences and most-parsimonious VDJ recombination scenarios. In a later analysis, each TCR beta chain was defined by its CDR3 amino acid sequence together with its V-gene family, and reads lacking a unique V-gene family were excluded. A later analysis removed 592 highly shared, low-generation-probability nucleotide sequences to deal with suspected cross-contamination and a sequencing artifact. For each public chain, a later analysis derived a clonal expansion index from normalized ranks of inferred template counts within each repertoire. A later analysis computed generation probabilities with a VDJ recombination model fitted to out-of-frame rearrangements, and checked the results against IGoR. In a later analysis, hypergeometric tests were used to score TCR-TCR, TCR-HLA and TCR-CMV co-occurrence, with a repertoire-size bias correction applied to TCR pairs. To estimate false discovery rates, a later analysis permuted the HLA or CMV assignments 20 times. In a later analysis, co-occurring TCRs were grouped with DBSCAN, and TCRdist sequence similarity was added when clustering was performed within HLA-allele-positive subsets. Co-occurrence clustering excluded repertoires with fewer than 30,000 or more than 120,000 public chains, plus five with anomalous nucleotide sharing. This is the immuneACCESS table as TCRdb keeps it, with only in-frame sequences that have V and J called. A part of the clones is gone; compared with another copy, unresolved V genes explain less than half, and the rest is unexplained. V and J calls and clone size are as listed in that table; D and trimming were resolved from the DNA. The sample table shows under 200,000 clones, and approximately 88% are seen once. The top ten clonotypes cover around 0.98% of the sample.

The cohort was made up of under 800 healthy bone marrow donors. Cohort members were all nominally healthy when sampled, although unrecorded immune exposures were likely present. The donor was CMV seronegative and belonged to the group of around 400 seronegative cohort members. Every donor gave a peripheral blood sample, and the peripheral blood mononuclear cells from that sample were used for TCR beta sequencing. The Qiagen DNeasy Blood Extraction Kit was used to extract genomic DNA from the blood cell samples. The sample comprised PBMCs. The chain is assembled from TRBV2 and TRBJ1-5; 7 bases in the middle match TRBD1. This receptor was identified in a young man in good health and CMV-seronegative. This receptor carries the CDR3 CASSETGPNPRQHF. The base sequence is TGTGCCAGCAGCGAGACAGGGCCTAACCCGCGCCAGCATTTT.